Shown below are 9 T cell receptor beta chains from a single sample sequenced in a study of response to subunit inactivated influenza vaccine (dated by TCRdb to between 2018 and 2020). Libraries came from RT-PCR. Reads for this sample came from an Illumina HiSeq 2500. TCRdb's own reprocessing of the public reads used fastp at Q25 and MiXCR and kept productive beta chains. All rows with the same CDR3 protein become a single entry with the most common DNA and genes. This sample has about 520,000 distinct CDR3 sequences in its table, and 6.5% to 8% of those were observed once. Around 12% of the sample lies in the top ten. The sequenced sample was PBMCs from blood, obtained 23 to 25 months after vaccination. These receptors were obtained from a man aged 50 to 75 who received an inactivated influenza vaccine. Donor details come from another sample of the same person, matched by shared clones.

The chain uses TRBV7-9 and TRBJ2-7, with TRBD1 matching 7 bases. V lost 1 base, J lost 4 bases, and 4 bases stayed unmatched. The length of the CDR3 is 14 residues. Germline V gives CDR1 SEHNR, CDR2 FQNEAQ (reference sequence). The CDR3 is CASSLETGMYEQYF. The DNA of the CDR3 is TGTGCCAGCAGCTTAGAGACAGGGATGTACGAGCAGTACTTC.

This clonotype has more than one count but fewer than ten. The DNA of the CDR3 is TGCGCCAGCAGCTTGGTGGGGACAGCCATCCAAGAGACCCAGTACTTC. Amino acid sequence: CASSLVGTAIQETQYF. V and J are TRBV5-1 and TRBJ2-5, with 7 positions matching TRBD1. This CDR3 is built from 16 residues. Germline-derived CDR1 and CDR2 are SGHRS and YFSETQ. Trimming removed 0 bases from V and 1 base from J; junction bases left unmatched: 6.

This clonotype was seen only a few times. The V call is TRBV20-1, the J call TRBJ1-6; D gene ambiguous. The V gene's germline CDR1 is DFQATT and CDR2 SNEGSKA (reference sequence). The CDR3 extends over 17 amino acids. V was trimmed by 0 bases and J by 7 bases, leaving 19 bases between them. CDR3 protein: CSARDKGRVRKNSPLHF. CDR3 nucleotide sequence: TGCAGTGCTAGAGACAAGGGCAGAGTGAGGAAGAATTCACCCCTCCACTTT.

A few counts support this clonotype. V is TRBV28 and J is TRBJ2-3; D is ambiguous. The CDR3 is 14 amino acids. Germline CDR1 reads MDHEN; CDR2 reads SYDVKM. With 2 bases removed from V and 0 bases from J, the gap between germline ends came to 6 bases. The CDR3 bases are TGTGCCAGCAGTTTAGTGACTAGCACAGATACGCAGTATTTT. It translates to CASSLVTSTDTQYF.

This clonotype has only a few counts. CDR3 sequence reads: CSAREGQGRGQETQYF. The CDR3 nucleotides are TGCAGTGCTAGGGAGGGACAGGGAAGGGGCCAAGAGACCCAGTACTTC. V and J are TRBV20-1 and TRBJ2-5; 9 bases line up with TRBD1. The CDR3 is made up of 16 amino acids. Germline V gene sequence: CDR1 DFQATT, CDR2 SNEGSKA (reference sequence). Trimming at V came to 3 bases and at J to 1 base, leaving 9 bases not matched to a gene.

At least ten counts were recorded for this clonotype. This chain joins TRBV11-2 and TRBJ1-2; D remains ambiguous. The CDR3 is made up of 13 amino acids. V lost 3 bases, J lost 4 bases, and 9 bases lay in between. Germline CDR1 SGHAT, CDR2 FQNNGV. The chain's CDR3 is CASSFNSGYGYTF. The CDR3 bases are TGTGCCAGCAGCTTCAACTCAGGCTATGGCTACACCTTC.

There are many counts of this clonotype. The CDR3: CASSDGEGQNYEQYF. Here the CDR3 DNA reads TGTGCCAGCAGCGACGGAGAGGGACAAAACTACGAGCAGTACTTC. The chain links TRBV9 to TRBJ2-7, with D possibly TRBD1 on 6 matching bases. Trimming left V 3 bases short and J 3 bases short, with 16 bases between. This CDR3 has 15 amino acids. Per germline, CDR1 SGDLS and CDR2 YYNGEE. The full variable domain, its missing parts supplied by reference TRBV9 and TRBJ2-7, is DSGVTQTPKHLITATGQRVTLRCSPRSGDLSVYWYQQSLDQGLQFLIQYYNGEERAKGNILERFSAQQFPDLHSELNLSSLELGDSALYFCASSDGEGQNYEQYFGPGTRLTVT.

This clonotype was detected a few times. V gene TRBV4-3 combines with J gene TRBJ2-7, with D perhaps TRBD1 (5 bases). V was clipped by 0 bases and J by 3 bases, with 12 bases between them. Germline-derived CDR1 and CDR2 are LGHNA and YSLEER. The CDR3 consists of 15 residues. DNA for the CDR3: TGCGCCAGCAGCCAAGATGCCCAGGGTGACTACGAGCAGTACTTC. This translates into CASSQDAQGDYEQYF.

This clonotype turned up a few times. The V and J genes are TRBV7-8 and TRBJ2-5; 10 positions match TRBD2. This CDR3 is 16 amino acids long. Losses at the gene ends were 5 bases for V and 2 bases for J; bases not matched to a gene: 8. Germline values: CDR1 SGHVS, CDR2 FQNEAQ. Here the CDR3 DNA reads TGTGCCAGCAGCCCGATTCCTAGCGGGGGACAAGAGACCCAGTACTTC. Encoded protein: CASSPIPSGGQETQYF. Looking up the rest from reference TRBV7-8 and TRBJ2-5 gives the full variable domain: GAGVSQSPRYKVAKRGQDVALRCDPISGHVSLFWYQQALGQGPEFLTYFQNEAQLDKSGLPSDRFFAERPEGSVSTLKIQRTQQEDSAVYLCASSPIPSGGQETQYFGPGTRLLVL.